This is a list of T cell receptor beta chains from one sample in a study of shared clonotypes between healthy human individuals. Only in-frame clones appear in the TCRdb table, and some are missing; sequencing was by immunoSEQ multiplex PCR. The data contain 1,400,000 or so clones, approximately 98.5% of them seen just once; the ten biggest clones take up roughly 0.36%. The sample taken for sequencing was naive CD4+ T cells sorted from blood. The receptors derive from a man aged 25-40 years in good health. CDR3s include the opening cysteine and the closing phenylalanine or tryptophan. Each record gives: D gene, V gene, J gene, clone size, CDR3 DNA, CDR3 protein. A D gene is named only where the DNA matches it firmly. For some rows the clone size is stated as once, few or many, or as a class when expanded; others skip it.

d_call: TRBD2; v_call: TRBV7-9; j_call: TRBJ2-7; clone_size: few; cdr3_nt: TGTGCCAGCAGCTTAGGCGGGAGAGTCTACGAGCAGTACTTC; cdr3_aa: CASSLGGRVYEQYF
d_call: -; v_call: TRBV4-3; j_call: TRBJ2-7; clone_size: -; cdr3_nt: TGCGCCAGCAGCCAAGAAATCCGTGGGTACGAGCAGTACTTC; cdr3_aa: CASSQEIRGYEQYF
d_call: TRBD2; v_call: TRBV5-4; j_call: TRBJ2-2; clone_size: -; cdr3_nt: TGTGCCAGCAGCTCCCCTAGCGGGACTGCCACCGGGGAGCTGTTTTTT; cdr3_aa: CASSSPSGTATGELFF
d_call: -; v_call: TRBV28; j_call: TRBJ1-1; clone_size: -; cdr3_nt: TGTGCCAGCAGTTTAAATTATGGGGCCACTGAAGCTTTCTTT; cdr3_aa: CASSLNYGATEAFF
d_call: TRBD2; v_call: TRBV9; j_call: TRBJ2-1; clone_size: -; cdr3_nt: TGTGCCAGCAGCGTAGGACTAGCGGGAGACCTCTCCTACAATGAGCAGTTCTTC; cdr3_aa: CASSVGLAGDLSYNEQFF
d_call: -; v_call: TRBV5-1; j_call: TRBJ1-1; clone_size: -; cdr3_nt: TGCGCCAGCAGCTGGGGAACATCGAGGAACACTGAAGCTTTCTTT; cdr3_aa: CASSWGTSRNTEAFF
d_call: -; v_call: TRBV21-1; j_call: TRBJ2-7; clone_size: -; cdr3_nt: TGTGCCAGCACCCCAGACCAACTAGCGCAGATCTCTGGTGAGCAGTACTTC; cdr3_aa: CASTPDQLAQISGEQYF
d_call: -; v_call: TRBV9; j_call: TRBJ2-3; clone_size: -; cdr3_nt: TGTGCCAGCAGCTCCCTCACAGATACGCAGTATTTT; cdr3_aa: CASSSLTDTQYF
d_call: -; v_call: TRBV7-6; j_call: TRBJ2-7; clone_size: -; cdr3_nt: TGTGCCAGCAGCTCTTCGCTACCCGACAGTACCTTGTTCTACGAGCAGTACTTC; cdr3_aa: CASSSSLPDSTLFYEQYF
d_call: TRBD2; v_call: TRBV7-8; j_call: TRBJ2-2; clone_size: -; cdr3_nt: TGTGCCAGCAGCTCCAAAAGGGTGGCCAGCGGGAGCTTTGCGGGGGAGCTGTTTTTT; cdr3_aa: CASSSKRVASGSFAGELFF
d_call: -; v_call: TRBV7-9; j_call: TRBJ2-7; clone_size: -; cdr3_nt: TGTGCCAGCAGCTTAGAGGGAATCAACGAGCAGTACTTC; cdr3_aa: CASSLEGINEQYF
d_call: TRBD2; v_call: TRBV9; j_call: TRBJ2-7; clone_size: -; cdr3_nt: TGTGCCAGCAGCGTAGAGGCGGGAGCGCCCTACGAGCAGTACTTC; cdr3_aa: CASSVEAGAPYEQYF
d_call: -; v_call: TRBV7-9; j_call: TRBJ2-6; clone_size: -; cdr3_nt: TGTGCCAGCATAAAGGACAGACTAAATTCTGGGGCCAACGTCCTGACTTTC; cdr3_aa: CASIKDRLNSGANVLTF
d_call: -; v_call: TRBV5-1; j_call: TRBJ2-3; clone_size: -; cdr3_nt: TGCGCCAGCAGCTTGGCAGCAGGGTTCAGCACAGATACGCAGTATTTT; cdr3_aa: CASSLAAGFSTDTQYF
d_call: TRBD1; v_call: TRBV7-8; j_call: TRBJ2-1; clone_size: -; cdr3_nt: TGTGCCAGCAGCTCTGACAGGGCCTGGACCAATGAGCAGTTCTTC; cdr3_aa: CASSSDRAWTNEQFF
d_call: TRBD1; v_call: TRBV28; j_call: TRBJ1-2; clone_size: -; cdr3_nt: TGTGCCAGCAGCCTACCGGGACAGGGGACCTATGGCTACACCTTC; cdr3_aa: CASSLPGQGTYGYTF
d_call: TRBD2; v_call: TRBV28; j_call: TRBJ2-7; clone_size: -; cdr3_nt: TGTGCCAGCAGGGGAGCGGGAGAGTCCTACGAGCAGTACTTC; cdr3_aa: CASRGAGESYEQYF
d_call: -; v_call: TRBV7-9; j_call: TRBJ2-1; clone_size: -; cdr3_nt: TGTGCCAGCAGCCCTGTTGGTCTGAGCTCCTACAATGAGCAGTTCTTC; cdr3_aa: CASSPVGLSSYNEQFF
d_call: TRBD1; v_call: TRBV7-8; j_call: TRBJ1-1; clone_size: -; cdr3_nt: TGTGCCAGCAGCTTAAGGGTGGGCAGGGGGCTTATGAACACTGAAGCTTTCTTT; cdr3_aa: CASSLRVGRGLMNTEAFF
d_call: TRBD1; v_call: TRBV19; j_call: TRBJ1-2; clone_size: -; cdr3_nt: TGTGCCAGTAAGACAGGGGGCTATGGCTACACCTTC; cdr3_aa: CASKTGGYGYTF
d_call: -; v_call: TRBV14; j_call: TRBJ1-3; clone_size: -; cdr3_nt: TGTGCCAGCAAGCCTGGGGGCTCTGGAAACACCATATATTTT; cdr3_aa: CASKPGGSGNTIYF
d_call: TRBD2; v_call: TRBV29-1; j_call: TRBJ2-3; clone_size: -; cdr3_nt: TGCAGCGTTGGTGGTGCGGGAGGGGATACGCAGTATTTT; cdr3_aa: CSVGGAGGDTQYF
d_call: -; v_call: TRBV11-3; j_call: TRBJ2-1; clone_size: once; cdr3_nt: TGTGCCAGCAGCTTAGCTTGGAGTGAGCAGTTCTTC; cdr3_aa: CASSLAWSEQFF
d_call: -; v_call: TRBV29-1; j_call: TRBJ2-5; clone_size: -; cdr3_nt: TGCAGCGCAAACGGGGGGCAGGGAGAGACCCAGTACTTC; cdr3_aa: CSANGGQGETQYF
d_call: -; v_call: TRBV15; j_call: TRBJ2-7; clone_size: -; cdr3_nt: TGTGCCACCAGCAGAGATGGGCTGCCGTGGGAGCAGTACTTC; cdr3_aa: CATSRDGLPWEQYF
d_call: TRBD1; v_call: TRBV7-2; j_call: TRBJ1-2; clone_size: few; cdr3_nt: TGTGCCAGCACCCGGACAGGGGGCTATGGCTACACCTTC; cdr3_aa: CASTRTGGYGYTF
d_call: TRBD2; v_call: TRBV5-4; j_call: TRBJ2-1; clone_size: -; cdr3_nt: TGTGCCAGCAGCTCTGAAGGGCTAGCGGGAGAGTTCGATGAGCAGTTCTTC; cdr3_aa: CASSSEGLAGEFDEQFF
d_call: -; v_call: TRBV28; j_call: TRBJ1-1; clone_size: -; cdr3_nt: TGTGCCAGCACCCTAGAGGGCACTGAAGCTTTCTTT; cdr3_aa: CASTLEGTEAFF
d_call: TRBD1; v_call: TRBV4-1; j_call: TRBJ2-7; clone_size: -; cdr3_nt: TGCGCCAGCAGCCGGGATGGGGACAGAGCCTACGAGCAGTACTTC; cdr3_aa: CASSRDGDRAYEQYF
d_call: TRBD2; v_call: TRBV7-8; j_call: TRBJ2-5; clone_size: -; cdr3_nt: TGTGCCAGCACCAAAGCGGGGTTAGAGACCCAGTACTTC; cdr3_aa: CASTKAGLETQYF
d_call: TRBD1; v_call: TRBV6-1; j_call: TRBJ1-1; clone_size: -; cdr3_nt: TGTGCCAGCAGTGGACCGACAGGGATGAACACTGAAGCTTTCTTT; cdr3_aa: CASSGPTGMNTEAFF
d_call: -; v_call: TRBV4-1; j_call: TRBJ2-7; clone_size: -; cdr3_nt: TGCGCCAGCAGCCAGGGGTTCTTCCCAAACTACGAGCAGTACTTC; cdr3_aa: CASSQGFFPNYEQYF
d_call: -; v_call: TRBV7-6; j_call: TRBJ1-5; clone_size: -; cdr3_nt: TGTGCCAGCAGCTTAGACCCCGGACCCAATCAGCCCCAGCATTTT; cdr3_aa: CASSLDPGPNQPQHF
d_call: -; v_call: TRBV27; j_call: TRBJ1-2; clone_size: -; cdr3_nt: TGTGCCAGCAGTTTACGAGGGACATATGGCTACACCTTC; cdr3_aa: CASSLRGTYGYTF
d_call: TRBD2; v_call: TRBV11-2; j_call: TRBJ2-1; clone_size: -; cdr3_nt: TGTGCCAGCAGCTTGCTAGGACTAGCGGGGGTCAATGAGCAGTTCTTC; cdr3_aa: CASSLLGLAGVNEQFF